Each of the 22 T cell receptor beta chains below was sequenced from the same sample in a study of cytomegalovirus exposure and HLA in healthy donors. The primer mix had 60 Vbeta and 13 Jbeta primers. Libraries were prepared by immunoSEQ multiplex PCR; TCRdb keeps only in-frame clonotypes and omits some of them. The table includes 110,000 to 150,000 clones, 84% detected once. What was sequenced was PBMCs. These receptors were collected from a boy aged 2 to 9 in good health and CMV-seronegative.

This chain joins TRBV30 and TRBJ1-1, with 7 positions matching TRBD1. Per germline, CDR1 GTSNPN and CDR2 SVGIG (reference sequence). The CDR3 has 11 amino acids. Trimming at V came to 1 base and at J to 11 bases, leaving 4 bases not matched to a gene. CDR3 residues: CAWSDTGVAFF. Here the CDR3 DNA reads TGTGCCTGGAGTGATACAGGGGTGGCTTTCTTT.

V and J are TRBV2 and TRBJ1-2, with D possibly matching TRBD1 (6 bases). This CDR3 is built from 18 residues. CDR1 and CDR2 from the germline V gene are SNHLY and FYNNEI. The V end lost 1 base, the J end lost 2 bases, and 20 bases lay between the germline ends. The CDR3: CASSEVDTWDTTNYGYTF. CDR3 DNA: TGTGCCAGCAGTGAAGTTGACACCTGGGACACCACCAACTATGGCTACACCTTC.

This chain connects TRBV27 to TRBJ1-2; 8 bases agree with TRBD1. Germline CDR1 reads MNHEY; CDR2 reads SMNVEV (reference sequence). J was trimmed by 7 bases and V by 2 bases; bases with no gene match: 3. This CDR3 has 13 amino acids. The CDR3 coding sequence is TGTGCCAGCAGTTTACAGGGGGCGGGTGGCTACACCTTC. Protein: CASSLQGAGGYTF.

The CDR3 sequence: CASSQGAYEQYF. Written as DNA, the CDR3 is TGTGCCAGCAGTCAGGGGGCCTACGAGCAGTACTTC. The chain has TRBV27 and TRBJ2-7, with 7 nucleotides matching TRBD1. Per germline, CDR1 MNHEY and CDR2 SMNVEV (reference sequence). V lost 5 bases and J lost 2; bases outside the gene matches: 0. The CDR3 consists of 12 residues.

This clone has a single count. V usage is TRBV6-1 and J usage is TRBJ2-7; 9 bases align to TRBD1. With V trimmed by 5 bases and J by 5 bases, 10 bases remained unmatched. The CDR3 is 15 amino acids. Germline CDR1 reads MNHNS; CDR2 reads SASEGT. CDR3 DNA: TGTGCCAGCAGTAGTACCGGGACAGGGTCCCACGAGCAGTACTTC. Translated: CASSSTGTGSHEQYF.

This clone was counted once. The chain carries TRBV2 and TRBJ2-2; the match to TRBD2 covers 10 bases. Germline-derived CDR1 and CDR2 are SNHLY and FYNNEI. The junction had 12 bases not matched to a gene; V was cut back by 2 bases and J by 3 bases. CDR3 length equals 19 residues. The CDR3 protein is CASSERIPTSGTDTGELFF. DNA of the CDR3: TGTGCCAGCAGTGAACGAATACCCACTAGCGGGACTGACACCGGGGAGCTGTTTTTT.

The rearrangement links TRBV12-5 to TRBJ2-3; TRBD2 matches 9 bases. With V trimmed by 6 bases and J by 3 bases, 4 bases remained unmatched. Germline assignment: CDR1 LGHNT and CDR2 FRNRAP. The CDR3 is 14 amino acids. The CDR3 is CASGRSGGTDTQYF. CDR3 DNA: TGTGCTAGTGGCCGTAGCGGGGGAACAGATACGCAGTATTTT. The complete variable domain, with remaining parts taken from reference TRBV12-5 and TRBJ2-3, reads DARVTQTPRHKVTEMGQEVTMRCQPILGHNTVFWYRQTMMQGLELLAYFRNRAPLDDSGMPKDRFSAEMPDATLATLKIQPSEPRDSAVYFCASGRSGGTDTQYFGPGTRLTVL.

V usage is TRBV5-1 and J usage is TRBJ2-7; TRBD1 agrees at 8 bases. CDR3 length: 15 residues. With V trimmed by 4 bases and J by 5 bases, 11 bases remained unmatched. CDR1 is SGHRS and CDR2 is YFSETQ in the germline V gene. CDR3 sequence reads: CASSLVTGTGDEQYF. The CDR3 DNA sequence: TGCGCCAGCAGCCTGGTCACCGGGACAGGAGACGAGCAGTACTTC.

The CDR3 bases are TGTGCCAGCAGCTTTGCGGGACAGGAGAATTCACCCCTCCACTTT. It translates to CASSFAGQENSPLHF. V gene TRBV7-6 combines with J gene TRBJ1-6, with TRBD1 identical over 8 bases. V gave up 3 bases and J gave up 7 bases; unmatched junction bases: 5. Germline loops: CDR1 SGHVS, CDR2 FNYEAQ. This CDR3 spans 15 amino acids.

This chain uses TRBV2 with TRBJ2-3, with 10 positions matching TRBD2. The germline V gene has CDR1 SNHLY and CDR2 FYNNEI. The CDR3 has 17 amino acids. With 11 bases clipped from V and 1 base from J, the junction kept 15 bases outside the gene matches. The CDR3 spells CARRDRAGTSGTDTQYF. The CDR3 bases are TGTGCCCGTCGGGACAGAGCCGGGACTAGCGGCACAGATACGCAGTATTTT.

J is TRBJ2-7 and V is TRBV10-3; 12 nucleotides match TRBD2. Germline trimming cut 8 bases from V and 4 bases from J; bases unmatched to any gene: 3. The germline V gene has CDR1 ENHRY and CDR2 SYGVKD. This CDR3 contains 13 residues. CDR3 amino acids: CAIGLAGTYEQYF. The DNA for the CDR3 is TGTGCCATCGGACTAGCGGGGACGTACGAGCAGTACTTC.

The gene calls are TRBV28 and TRBJ2-7, with 7 positions matching TRBD2. The CDR3 is 15 residues long. The germline V gene encodes CDR1 MDHEN and CDR2 SYDVKM. V shed 2 bases, J shed 3 bases, and the junction held 7 bases outside the gene matches. The CDR3: CASSLGGLPSYEQYF. DNA of the CDR3: TGTGCCAGCAGTTTAGGGGGACTACCGAGCTACGAGCAGTACTTC.

The gene calls are TRBV14 and TRBJ2-7; TRBD1 matches at 8 bases. J was trimmed by 3 bases and V by 4 bases; bases with no gene match: 5. This CDR3 spans 14 amino acids. Germline loops: CDR1 SGHDN, CDR2 FVKESK. CDR3 sequence reads: CASSPLDRVYEQYF. DNA for the CDR3: TGTGCCAGCAGCCCCCTGGACAGGGTCTACGAGCAGTACTTC.

The chain carries TRBV18 and TRBJ2-7, with TRBD1 matching over 9 bases. This CDR3 has 15 residues. CDR1 KGHSH and CDR2 LQKENI come from the germline V gene. Trimming at V came to 6 bases and at J to 1 base, leaving 7 bases not matched to a gene. CDR3 nucleotide sequence: TGTGCCAGCTCCCCGCAGGACAGGGGTTCCTACGAGCAGTACTTC. Translated, it gives CASSPQDRGSYEQYF.

The chain is built from TRBV6-1 and TRBJ2-7; D perhaps matches TRBD2 (6 bases). This CDR3 has 15 residues. CDR1 and CDR2 from the germline V gene are MNHNS and SASEGT. V shed 4 bases and J shed 2 bases, with 15 bases lying between them. CDR3 region: CASSARGSGPYEQYF. CDR3 in DNA: TGTGCCAGCAGTGCCCGGGGTAGCGGCCCCTACGAGCAGTACTTC.

The V gene is TRBV7-2, the J gene TRBJ2-4; tentative D call: TRBD2 (6 bases). The germline V and J ends were trimmed by 1 base and 1 base, with 11 bases remaining between them. Germline CDR1 is SGHTA and CDR2 is FQGNSA. The CDR3 consists of 16 residues. This chain's CDR3 is CASSLGGRTAKNIQYF. The CDR3 DNA reads as TGTGCCAGCAGCTTAGGAGGGAGGACTGCCAAAAACATTCAGTACTTC.

The V call is TRBV29-1, the J call TRBJ1-4; D gene unclear. Trimming took off 4 bases at V and 8 bases at J, with 11 bases between the two ends. The CDR3 runs 12 residues. Germline V gene data show CDR1 as SQVTM and CDR2 as ANQGSEA. In DNA form, the CDR3 reads TGCAGCGTTGGCGTTGAGGAGGAAAAACTGTTTTTT. As protein: CSVGVEEEKLFF.

The chain couples TRBV7-9 to TRBJ2-1; D may be TRBD2 (6 bases). The CDR3 covers 15 residues. Trimming removed 3 bases at V and 5 bases at J, with 14 bases between. Germline CDR1 SEHNR, CDR2 FQNEAQ (reference sequence). The CDR3 sequence: CASSFSGREHNEQFF. The CDR3 nucleotides are TGTGCCAGCAGCTTCTCCGGGAGAGAACACAATGAGCAGTTCTTC.

The rearrangement links TRBV9 to TRBJ2-3; 9 positions agree with TRBD2. V lost 5 bases to trimming and J lost 4 bases; unmatched junction nucleotides: 11. This CDR3 is 16 amino acids long. Germline CDR1 is SGDLS and CDR2 is YYNGEE. CDR3 protein: CASRPGSGGLSDTQYF. CDR3 DNA sequence: TGTGCCAGCAGGCCGGGTAGCGGGGGACTCTCAGATACGCAGTATTTT.

V usage is TRBV2 and J usage is TRBJ2-1, with a tentative D call TRBD1 (6 bases). Germline CDR1 and CDR2: SNHLY and FYNNEI. This CDR3 spans 15 amino acids. V lost 6 bases and J lost 7, with 19 bases in between. CDR3 nucleotides: TGTGCCAGCAGCTACGATGACAGGTTAGCTAATGAGCAGTTCTTC. Translation gives CASSYDDRLANEQFF.

The rearrangement uses TRBV6-1 and TRBJ2-3, with D perhaps TRBD2 (5 bases). CDR1 is MNHNS and CDR2 is SASEGT in the germline V gene. The V end was cut by 5 bases, the J end by 5 bases, with 17 bases between. The CDR3 is 15 amino acids. CDR3: CASSNGLGFGDTQYF. In nucleotides, the CDR3 is TGTGCCAGCAGTAACGGACTGGGCTTTGGAGATACGCAGTATTTT.

This clone is medium-sized (0.01 to 0.1%) in the sample. The CDR3 loop is CASSQGAHSGELFF. The CDR3 nucleotides are TGCGCCAGCAGCCAGGGGGCCCACTCCGGGGAGCTGTTTTTT. J is TRBJ2-2 and V is TRBV4-3; tentatively, D is TRBD1 (6 bases). V gave up 3 bases and J gave up 6 bases, with 11 bases separating them. The CDR3 runs to 14 residues. In germline, CDR1 is LGHNA, CDR2 YSLEER.